This T cell receptor beta chain was documented in a study of blood T cell repertoires in COVID-19 (TCRdb year 2020). Background for the entire study: The collaborator samples originated in the United States, Italy and Spain and spanned the acute and convalescent phases of COVID-19. The material from the prospective study consisted of cDNA or gDNA derived from T cells, B-cell-depleted T cells, or PBMCs. Deeply sampled blood TCRbeta repertoires from subjects exposed to, actively infected with, or recovered from COVID-19 were included in the dataset. The repertoires were made available in a free public database intended to serve as a resource for research on the immune response to SARS-CoV-2. Samples came from the ongoing ImmuneRACE study (first 160 participants) plus 1,254 subjects from 6 global collaborators. The sample metadata nearly always contained a de-identified subject ID, COVID-19 status, age in years and sex. Where HLA class I and class II types were available, the types were taken from metadata supplied by the sample provider, not from assay-based typing.

The CDR3 starts with the cysteine, ends with the phenylalanine, and has 15 residues. Just CDR3 DNA is preserved here, 45 bases in frame from base 1. The germline V gene gives CDR1 as MDHEN and CDR2 as SYDVKM. The junction carries 16 bases between V and J, which are trimmed by 1 base and 6 bases respectively. Paper-wide results and their limitations: The amount of clinical and demographic metadata varied by source and participant and was provided uncurated.

The collaborating institutions used their own protocols to collect whole blood in K2EDTA tubes. For TCRbeta analysis, collaborators shipped samples as frozen whole blood, isolated PBMCs, or DNA extracted from either of those sample types. Points on this clone: The antigen this receptor binds is unknown. Base qualities were left out, and no much larger clone turns up one base away.

TCRbeta CDR3 regions were amplified from genomic DNA using the immunoSEQ Assay, a bias-controlled multiplex PCR. The authors' pipeline ran thus. The number of nucleated cells in each sample was estimated from the amplification of reference gene primers within the assay. To quantify the absolute abundance of each unique TCRbeta CDR3 rearrangement, sequence reads were collapsed and filtered. For each sample, productive Simpson clonality was calculated as the square root of Simpson's diversity index over productive rearrangements. Not all clones reach the TCRdb copy of this immuneACCESS table, which keeps in-frame sequences only. Checked studies attribute under half of the gap to unresolved V genes and leave the rest unexplained. V and J calls and clone size are copied from that table; D and trimming were computed from the DNA. In all, the sample holds roughly 250,000 clones, and more than 85% of those were seen once. Together, the top ten hold about 0.8% of the sample.

This sequence uses TRBV28 and TRBJ2-7; TRBD2 is perhaps the D gene, given 6 matching bases. The origin of this receptor is a young man with acute or convalescent COVID-19. The sample consisted of peripheral blood. The CDR3 here reads CASSLSGSGDGEQYF. The DNA sequence is TGTGCCAGCAGTTTATCGGGTAGCGGAGATGGCGAGCAGTACTTC. This CDR3, with the reference TRBV28 and TRBJ2-7 proteins standing in past its ends, gives the full variable domain DVKVTQSSRYLVKRTGEKVFLECVQDMDHENMFWYRQDPGLGLRLIYFSYDVKMKEKGDIPEGYSVSREKKERFSLILESASTNQTSMYLCASSLSGSGDGEQYFGPGTRLTVT.